The clone carrying this T cell receptor beta chain was detected a few times. No antigen is known for it. CDR3 size: 12 residues. V lost 5 bases and J 7 bases, leaving 11 bases between the germline ends. The germline gives CDR1 MNHNY, CDR2 SVGAGI (reference sequence). This sample was taken from a study of CD8 T cells in ankylosing spondylitis. Findings and caveats of the study: Peripheral blood held disease-linked clones only at relatively low frequency, and these were CD8+. Significant enrichment of disease-linked clones was reported in matched ankylosing spondylitis synovial fluid. Characteristic, it appeared, of ankylosing spondylitis blood was a TCR beta motif of about eight highly homologous variants.

Generation of TCR beta libraries employed quantitative 5'-RACE incorporating molecular barcodes. TCRdb reprocessed the 5' RACE reads via MiXCR and lists one record per CDR3 protein. Of more than 650,000 distinct CDR3 sequences in the sample, around 11% are singletons; the top ten hold approximately 0.46%. Sequenced: blood, either unsorted or a sorted T cell fraction (not recorded which). The chain combines TRBV6-6 with TRBJ1-2, with D hard to call. The clonotype was recovered from a male donor with ankylosing spondylitis. CDR3 DNA sequence: TGTGCCAGCAGTCCTGTGGTGGGTGGCTACACCTTC. Translating it yields CASSPVVGGYTF.